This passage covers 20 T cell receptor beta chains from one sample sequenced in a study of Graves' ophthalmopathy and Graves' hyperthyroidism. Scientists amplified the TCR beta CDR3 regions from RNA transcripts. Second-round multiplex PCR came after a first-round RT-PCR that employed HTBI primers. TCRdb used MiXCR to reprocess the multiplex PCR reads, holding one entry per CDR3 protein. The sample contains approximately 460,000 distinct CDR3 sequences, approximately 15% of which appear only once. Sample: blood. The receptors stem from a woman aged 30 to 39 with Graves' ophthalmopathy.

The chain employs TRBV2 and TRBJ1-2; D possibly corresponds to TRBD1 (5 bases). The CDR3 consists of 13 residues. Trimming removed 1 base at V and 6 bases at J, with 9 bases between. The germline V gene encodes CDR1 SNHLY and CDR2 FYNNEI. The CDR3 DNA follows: TGTGCCAGCAGTGAAGGGTCGGGGGATGGCTACACCTTC. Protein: CASSEGSGDGYTF.

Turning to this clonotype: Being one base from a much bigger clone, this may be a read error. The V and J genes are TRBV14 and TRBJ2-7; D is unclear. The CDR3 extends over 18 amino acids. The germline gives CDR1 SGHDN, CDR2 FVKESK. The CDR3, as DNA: TGTGCCAGCAGACAAGACGGAAGCCGGGTGTCGAGCTCCTACGAGCAGTACTTC. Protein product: CASRQDGSRVSSSYEQYF.

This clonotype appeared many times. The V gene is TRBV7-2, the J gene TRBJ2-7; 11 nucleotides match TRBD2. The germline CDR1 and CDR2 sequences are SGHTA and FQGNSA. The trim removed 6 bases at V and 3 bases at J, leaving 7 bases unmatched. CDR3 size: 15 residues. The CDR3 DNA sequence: TGTGCCAGCAGTTCCCCGACTAGCGGGATCTACGAGCAGTACTTC. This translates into CASSSPTSGIYEQYF.

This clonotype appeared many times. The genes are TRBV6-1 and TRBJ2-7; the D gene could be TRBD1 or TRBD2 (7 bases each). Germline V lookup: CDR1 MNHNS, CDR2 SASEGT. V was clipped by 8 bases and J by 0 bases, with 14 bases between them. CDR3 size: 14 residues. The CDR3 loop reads CASAGDSHSYEQYF. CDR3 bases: TGTGCCAGCGCGGGGGACAGTCACTCCTACGAGCAGTACTTC.

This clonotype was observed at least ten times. Here the CDR3 DNA reads TGTGCCAGCAATACCTTCCCCTACGAGCAGTACTTC. Its translation: CASNTFPYEQYF. The chain combines TRBV2 with TRBJ2-7; unclear D gene. Trimming stripped 7 bases from V and 2 bases from J, with 9 bases between. The CDR3 spans 12 residues. Germline CDR1 and CDR2: SNHLY and FYNNEI. Looking up the rest from reference TRBV2 and TRBJ2-7 gives the full variable domain: EPEVTQTPSHQVTQMGQEVILRCVPISNHLYFYWYRQILGQKVEFLVSFYNNEISEKSEIFDDQFSVERPDGSNFTLKIRSTKLEDSAMYFCASNTFPYEQYFGPGTRLTVT.

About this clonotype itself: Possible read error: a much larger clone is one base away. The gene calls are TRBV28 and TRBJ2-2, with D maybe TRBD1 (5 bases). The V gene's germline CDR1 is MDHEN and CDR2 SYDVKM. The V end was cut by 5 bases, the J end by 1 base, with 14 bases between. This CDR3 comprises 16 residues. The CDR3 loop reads CASSTVGAMNTGELFF. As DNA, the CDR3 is TGTGCCAGCAGTACCGTTGGGGCAATGAACACCGGGGAGCTGTTTTTT.

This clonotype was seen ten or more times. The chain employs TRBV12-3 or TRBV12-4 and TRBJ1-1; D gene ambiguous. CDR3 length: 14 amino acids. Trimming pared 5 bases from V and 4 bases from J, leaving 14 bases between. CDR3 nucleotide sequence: TGTGCCAGCAGTCGCGCCTCCCGCGGCACTGAAGCTTTCTTT. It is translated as CASSRASRGTEAFF.

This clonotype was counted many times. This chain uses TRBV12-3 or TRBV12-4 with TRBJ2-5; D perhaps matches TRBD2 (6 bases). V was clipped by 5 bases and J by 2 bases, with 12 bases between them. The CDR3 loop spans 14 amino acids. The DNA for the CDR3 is TGTGCCAGCAGTAGCTCGGGACTTCAAGAGACCCAGTACTTC. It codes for CASSSSGLQETQYF.

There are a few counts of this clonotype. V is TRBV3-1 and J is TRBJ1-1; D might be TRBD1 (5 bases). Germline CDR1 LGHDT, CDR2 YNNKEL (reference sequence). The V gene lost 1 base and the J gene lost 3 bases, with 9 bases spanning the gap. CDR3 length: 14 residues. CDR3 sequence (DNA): TGTGCCAGCAGCCAAGTTGAAGGGGACACTGAAGCTTTCTTT. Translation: CASSQVEGDTEAFF.

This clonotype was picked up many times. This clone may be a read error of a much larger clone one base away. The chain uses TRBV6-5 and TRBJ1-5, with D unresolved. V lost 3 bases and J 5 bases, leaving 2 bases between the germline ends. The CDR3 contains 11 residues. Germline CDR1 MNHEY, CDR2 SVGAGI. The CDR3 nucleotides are TGTGCCAGCAGTTATTATCAGCCCCAGCATTTT. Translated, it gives CASSYYQPQHF.

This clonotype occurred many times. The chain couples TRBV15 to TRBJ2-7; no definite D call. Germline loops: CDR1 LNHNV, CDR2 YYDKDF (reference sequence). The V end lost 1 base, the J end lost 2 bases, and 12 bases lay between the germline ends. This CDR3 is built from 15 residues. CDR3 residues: CATSRAGHIPYEQYF. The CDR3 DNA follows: TGTGCCACCAGCAGAGCGGGCCACATCCCCTACGAGCAGTACTTC.

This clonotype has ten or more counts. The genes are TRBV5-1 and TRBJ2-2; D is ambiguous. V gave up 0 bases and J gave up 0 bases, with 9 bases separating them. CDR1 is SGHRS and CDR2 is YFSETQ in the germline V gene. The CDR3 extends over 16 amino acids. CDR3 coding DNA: TGCGCCAGCAGCTTGGTAGGCAGAACGAACACCGGGGAGCTGTTTTTT. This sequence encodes CASSLVGRTNTGELFF.

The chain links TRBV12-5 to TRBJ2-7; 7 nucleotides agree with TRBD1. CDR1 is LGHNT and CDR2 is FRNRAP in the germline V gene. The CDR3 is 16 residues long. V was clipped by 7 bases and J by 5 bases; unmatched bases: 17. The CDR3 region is CASARERAGGSNEQYF. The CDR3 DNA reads TGTGCTAGTGCCCGAGAACGGGCAGGGGGTTCGAACGAGCAGTACTTC.

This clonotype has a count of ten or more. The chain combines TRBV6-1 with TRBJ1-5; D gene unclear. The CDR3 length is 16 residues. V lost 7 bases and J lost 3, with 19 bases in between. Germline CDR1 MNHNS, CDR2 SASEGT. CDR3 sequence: CASNPGGGNLNQPQHF. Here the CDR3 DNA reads TGTGCCAGCAACCCTGGAGGCGGGAATCTCAATCAGCCCCAGCATTTT.

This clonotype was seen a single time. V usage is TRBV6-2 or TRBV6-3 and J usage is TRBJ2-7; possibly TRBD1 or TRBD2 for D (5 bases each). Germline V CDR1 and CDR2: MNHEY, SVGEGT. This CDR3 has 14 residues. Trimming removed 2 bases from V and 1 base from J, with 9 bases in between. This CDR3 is CASSYRDLSYEQYF. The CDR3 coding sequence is TGTGCCAGCAGTTACCGGGACCTATCCTACGAGCAGTACTTC.

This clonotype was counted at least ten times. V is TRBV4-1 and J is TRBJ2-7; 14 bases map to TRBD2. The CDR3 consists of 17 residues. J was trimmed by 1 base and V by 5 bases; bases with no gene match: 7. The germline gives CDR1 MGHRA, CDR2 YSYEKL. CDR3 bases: TGCGCCAGCAGCAGTCCCGGGACTAGCGGGAGTTCCTACGAGCAGTACTTC. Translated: CASSSPGTSGSSYEQYF.

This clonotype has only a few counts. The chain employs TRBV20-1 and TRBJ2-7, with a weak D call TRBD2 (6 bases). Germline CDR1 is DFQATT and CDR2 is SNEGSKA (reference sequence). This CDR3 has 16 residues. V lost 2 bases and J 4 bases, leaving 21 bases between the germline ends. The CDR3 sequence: CSARLPQRANLYEQYF. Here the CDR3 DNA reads TGCAGTGCTAGACTACCCCAGCGGGCAAATCTTTACGAGCAGTACTTC.

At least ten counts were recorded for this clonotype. The CDR3 reads CASSSGQGGTGELFF. Written as DNA, the CDR3 is TGTGCCAGCAGTTCAGGACAGGGGGGTACCGGGGAGCTGTTTTTT. The chain couples TRBV28 to TRBJ2-2, with 10 bases aligning to TRBD1. Looked up from germline, CDR1 is MDHEN and CDR2 is SYDVKM. This CDR3 contains 15 residues. With 4 bases clipped from V and 5 bases from J, the junction kept 4 bases outside the gene matches.

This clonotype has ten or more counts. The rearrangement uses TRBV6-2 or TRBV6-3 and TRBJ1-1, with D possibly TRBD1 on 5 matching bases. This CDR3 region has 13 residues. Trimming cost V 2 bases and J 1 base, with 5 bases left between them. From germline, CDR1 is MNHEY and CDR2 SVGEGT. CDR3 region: CASSYTGNTEAFF. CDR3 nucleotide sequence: TGTGCCAGCAGTTACACAGGGAACACTGAAGCTTTCTTT.

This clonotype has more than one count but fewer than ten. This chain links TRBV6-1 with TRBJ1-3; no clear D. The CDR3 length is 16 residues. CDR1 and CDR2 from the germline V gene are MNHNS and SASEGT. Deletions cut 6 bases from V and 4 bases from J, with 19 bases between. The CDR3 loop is CASSLRPEVSGNTIYF. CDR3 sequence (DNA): TGTGCCAGCAGCCTTAGACCAGAGGTTTCAGGAAACACCATATATTTT.